This T cell receptor (beta chain) came from a study of T cell responses to AZD1222 COVID-19 vaccine. Data came from immunoSEQ multiplex PCR; TCRdb stores just in-frame clones and leaves some out. The sample contains 85,000 to 100,000 clones, about 89% of which appear only once. Study findings and constraints: Clonal diversity may have been underestimated in mostly white British donors. Spike-specific TCR breadth and depth grew following two AZD1222 doses. Reportedly, close to half of spike-specific TCRs are directed against unmutated variant regions. After the peak T cell response, and only then, were repertoires sampled.

CDR1 MNHNS and CDR2 SASEGT come from the germline V gene. CDR3 length: 14 residues. Trimming at V came to 3 bases and at J to 5 bases, leaving 6 bases not matched to a gene. A note on this clone: Its antigen is currently unknown.

This TCR came from an adult in good health. The genes are TRBV6-1 and TRBJ1-2; 7 bases are a match to TRBD1. Specimen: peripheral blood, collected on day 0 of AZD1222 vaccination. For the CDR3, the DNA is TGTGCCAGCAGTGACGGCAGGGGGGTATATGGCTACACCTTC. Translation: CASSDGRGVYGYTF.